A single T cell receptor (beta chain) is shown here with its context. The CDR3 extends over 11 amino acids. CDR1 and CDR2 (germline): SGHRS, YFSETQ. V lost 5 bases, J lost 2 bases, and 4 bases lay in between. Assay: immunoSEQ multiplex PCR; the TCRdb copy retains only in-frame clones and omits some. The profile shows roughly 2.4 million clones, about 94% of them singletons. This sample was included in a study of shared clonotypes between healthy human individuals. This chain links TRBV5-1 with TRBJ1-1, with D unresolved. This clonotype was sampled from a young man in good health. The sample comprised naive CD4+ T cells sorted from blood. Noted subset: CD45RA+ positively selected. CDR3 coding DNA: TGCGCCAGCAGGAGTAACACTGAAGCTTTCTTT. Translating it yields CASRSNTEAFF.